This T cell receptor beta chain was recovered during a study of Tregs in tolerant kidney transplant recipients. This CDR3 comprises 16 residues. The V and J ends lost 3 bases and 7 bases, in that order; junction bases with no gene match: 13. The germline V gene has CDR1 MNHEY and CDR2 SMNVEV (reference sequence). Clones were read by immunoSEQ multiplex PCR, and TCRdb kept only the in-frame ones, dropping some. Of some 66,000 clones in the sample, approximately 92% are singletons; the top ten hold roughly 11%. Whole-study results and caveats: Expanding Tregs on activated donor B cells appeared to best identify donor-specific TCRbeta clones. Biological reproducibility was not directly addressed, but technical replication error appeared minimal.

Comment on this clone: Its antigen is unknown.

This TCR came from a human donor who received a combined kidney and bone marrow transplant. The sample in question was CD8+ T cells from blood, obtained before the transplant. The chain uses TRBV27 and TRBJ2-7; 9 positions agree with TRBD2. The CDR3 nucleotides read TGTGCCAGCAGTTTCTCTTTAGCGGGAGCGGCGACGGAGCAGTACTTC. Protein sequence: CASSFSLAGAATEQYF.